This entry lists 32 T cell receptor beta chains sequenced from one sample in a study of T cells in Graves' hyperthyroidism and ophthalmopathy. It was RNA transcripts that yielded the amplified TCR beta CDR3 regions. In the first-round RT-PCR of the TCR CDR3, the HTBI primer set was used. TCRdb re-analysed the multiplex PCR reads in MiXCR, keeping a single row per CDR3 protein. The table lists a few hundred thousand distinct CDR3 sequences, 46% of them singletons. Sequencing was performed on peripheral blood or thyroid tissue (not recorded which). The source of these receptors is a woman aged 18-29 years with Graves' hyperthyroidism.

The CDR3 DNA sequence: TGCAGTGCTAGAGACAGGGGGCATGGCTACACCTTC. Translation gives CSARDRGHGYTF. The rearrangement links TRBV20-1 to TRBJ1-2; the match to TRBD1 covers 8 bases. Germline loops: CDR1 DFQATT, CDR2 SNEGSKA (reference sequence). The CDR3 length is 12 residues. J gave up 6 bases and V 0 bases, and 0 bases lay outside the gene matches.

The V call is TRBV29-1, the J call TRBJ1-1, with D unclear. From germline, CDR1 is SQVTM and CDR2 ANQGSEA. The CDR3 contains 11 residues. Trimming removed 7 bases from V and 0 bases from J, with 6 bases in between. The CDR3 loop reads CSGAMNTEAFF. CDR3 nucleotides: TGCAGCGGGGCCATGAACACTGAAGCTTTCTTT.

This clonotype was seen repeatedly, ten times or more. The chain carries TRBV20-1 and TRBJ2-7, with TRBD1 identical over 9 bases. This CDR3 is built from 14 residues. V dropped 4 bases and J dropped 4; count of bases not matched to a gene: 8. Per germline, CDR1 DFQATT and CDR2 SNEGSKA (reference sequence). The CDR3 loop is CSATTGTGRYEQYF. DNA of the CDR3: TGCAGTGCTACAACCGGGACAGGGAGGTACGAGCAGTACTTC.

This clonotype was seen many times. The CDR3 region has the DNA TGTGCCAGCGAGGGTGGGTCGGCGGGGAGAGCGAACACTGAAGCTTTCTTT. Protein product: CASEGGSAGRANTEAFF. The rearrangement links TRBV6-5 to TRBJ1-1; D is undetermined. Germline V lookup: CDR1 MNHEY, CDR2 SVGAGI. The CDR3 runs to 17 residues. Between the trimmed V and J ends, which lost 8 bases and 1 base, there was a span of 23 bases.

V usage is TRBV29-1 and J usage is TRBJ2-7; 7 nucleotides match TRBD1. The CDR3 runs 13 residues. V lost 5 bases, J lost 4 bases, and 8 bases stayed unmatched. The germline CDR1 and CDR2 sequences are SQVTM and ANQGSEA. The CDR3 loop is CSVRAGGRYEQYF. In nucleotides, the CDR3 is TGCAGCGTTAGGGCAGGGGGTAGATACGAGCAGTACTTC.

The chain has TRBV20-1 and TRBJ1-2; D remains unclear. V dropped 4 bases and J dropped 5 bases, with 17 bases sitting between them. The CDR3 loop spans 14 amino acids. From germline, CDR1 is DFQATT and CDR2 SNEGSKA (reference sequence). The CDR3 DNA is TGCAGTGCTACACCAAGGGCGATGACTTATGGCTACACCTTC. This codes for CSATPRAMTYGYTF.

The chain carries TRBV20-1 and TRBJ1-5; D might be TRBD1 (6 bases). The V end lost 5 bases, the J end lost 3 bases, and 11 bases lay between the germline ends. This CDR3 spans 13 amino acids. Germline-derived CDR1 and CDR2 are DFQATT and SNEGSKA (reference sequence). The CDR3 spells CSAWGGANQPQHF. The CDR3 DNA sequence: TGCAGTGCTTGGGGGGGGGCCAATCAGCCCCAGCATTTT.

DNA for the CDR3: TGTGCCAGCAGCTTATCATGGGGGGGGAGAGAGACCCAGTACTTC. Amino acids: CASSLSWGGRETQYF. This chain links TRBV11-2 with TRBJ2-5; 7 bases fit TRBD2. CDR1 and CDR2 from the germline V gene are SGHAT and FQNNGV. The CDR3 is 15 residues long. V lost 2 bases to trimming and J lost 4 bases; unmatched junction nucleotides: 7.

There are a few counts of this clonotype. The CDR3: CSATSRMTLEGQETQYF. CDR3 nucleotide sequence: TGCAGTGCTACGTCTAGGATGACTCTGGAGGGCCAAGAGACCCAGTACTTC. The chain is built from TRBV20-1 and TRBJ2-5; TRBD2 is a possible D gene (6 bases). V gave up 4 bases and J gave up 1 base, with 22 bases separating them. The CDR3 contains 17 residues. The germline CDR1 and CDR2 sequences are DFQATT and SNEGSKA (reference sequence).

The V and J genes are TRBV12-3 or TRBV12-4 and TRBJ1-2; tentative D call: TRBD1 (5 bases). The length of the CDR3 is 12 residues. V dropped 4 bases and J dropped 8 bases, with 11 bases sitting between them. CDR3 residues: CASSSGREGYTF. CDR3 in DNA: TGTGCCAGCAGTTCAGGGCGGGAGGGCTACACCTTC.

The sample holds many counts of this clonotype. The V and J genes are TRBV30 and TRBJ1-5; unclear D gene. Trimming removed 3 bases at V and 5 bases at J, with 17 bases between. This CDR3 is built from 15 residues. Germline V gene lookup returns CDR1 GTSNPN and CDR2 SVGIG (reference sequence). This chain's CDR3 is CAWRPGNLGDQPQHF. DNA of the CDR3: TGTGCCTGGAGGCCCGGGAACCTGGGCGATCAGCCCCAGCATTTT.

This clonotype was seen only a few times. The chain carries TRBV7-9 and TRBJ2-7, with TRBD1 identical over 7 bases. The ends lost 3 bases at V and 3 bases at J; junction bases unmatched: 5. Germline V lookup: CDR1 SEHNR, CDR2 FQNEAQ (reference sequence). The CDR3 has 14 residues. CDR3 amino acids: CASSLARQGYEQYF. The CDR3 coding sequence is TGTGCCAGCAGCTTGGCTCGACAGGGCTACGAGCAGTACTTC. Full variable domain (remainder filled in from reference TRBV7-9 and TRBJ2-7): DTGVSQNPRHKITKRGQNVTFRCDPISEHNRLYWYRQTLGQGPEFLTYFQNEAQLEKSRLLSDRFSAERPKGSFSTLEIQRTEQGDSAMYLCASSLARQGYEQYFGPGTRLTVT.

Turning to this clonotype: The CDR3 ends on some other residue instead of the conserved phenylalanine or tryptophan, so this is likely a read error. The DNA is omitted, as the CDR3 cannot be located on it reliably, and the CDR3 follows TCRdb's listing. The V call is TRBV29-1, the J call TRBJ1-2; the table assigns TRBD1, which was not confirmed against the DNA. The CDR3 is made up of 11 amino acids, end residues included. CDR1 and CDR2 from the germline V gene are SQVTM and ANQGSEA. CDR3 amino acids: CSVELAGRTAH.

On this clonotype: The DNA is left out, because the CDR3 cannot be placed on it with certainty; the CDR3 is given as TCRdb lists it. The chain couples TRBV19 to TRBJ1-2. The germline V gene has CDR1 LNHDA and CDR2 SQIVND (reference sequence). Including both end residues, the CDR3 is 22 amino acids long. The CDR3 loop reads CASSSLDLYGYTFGSVSYGYTF.

This clonotype came up a few times. The chain joins TRBV18 to TRBJ2-5; 9 positions match TRBD1. The CDR3 loop spans 16 amino acids. Per the germline V gene, CDR1 is KGHSH and CDR2 is LQKENI. V was pared by 0 bases and J by 4 bases, with 6 bases of the junction left unmatched. The CDR3 protein is CASSPPGTGISETQYF. The CDR3 DNA follows: TGTGCCAGCTCACCACCCGGGACAGGGATTTCAGAGACCCAGTACTTC.

There are many counts of this clonotype. CDR3 sequence reads: CASSDSTSGSGANVLTF. CDR3 nucleotide sequence: TGTGCCAGCAGTGACTCGACTAGCGGGAGTGGGGCCAACGTCCTGACTTTC. V and J are TRBV6-4 and TRBJ2-6; 12 bases match TRBD2. Trimming cost V 0 bases and J 3 bases; bases outside gene matches: 0. The V gene's germline CDR1 is MRHNA and CDR2 SNTAGT. CDR3 length: 17 amino acids.

The chain couples TRBV29-1 to TRBJ1-2; D might be TRBD1 (6 bases). The CDR3 spans 13 residues. Germline lookup yields CDR1 SQVTM and CDR2 ANQGSEA. Trimming removed 8 bases at V and 6 bases at J, with 19 bases between. CDR3 amino acids: CSLEQGYMHGYTF. DNA for the CDR3: TGCAGCTTAGAGCAGGGGTATATGCATGGCTACACCTTC.

The rearrangement links TRBV5-1 to TRBJ2-7, with TRBD2 as a possible D gene (5 bases). V lost 0 bases and J 2 bases, leaving 9 bases between the germline ends. Germline CDR1 is SGHRS and CDR2 is YFSETQ. The CDR3 has 14 residues. The DNA for the CDR3 is TGCGCCAGCAGCTTGGTGGGAGCCACCTACGAGCAGTACTTC. It encodes CASSLVGATYEQYF.

This chain connects TRBV15 to TRBJ1-6; no clear D gene. Trimming left V 8 bases short and J 10 bases short, with 18 bases between. The CDR3 length is 14 residues. The germline V gene has CDR1 LNHNV and CDR2 YYDKDF (reference sequence). CDR3: CATRRGGVSSPLHF. Written as DNA, the CDR3 is TGTGCCACCCGCCGGGGTGGAGTTAGCTCACCCCTCCACTTT.

The table lists this clonotype with many counts. V is TRBV7-8 and J is TRBJ2-1; D is unclear. Germline V CDR1 and CDR2: SGHVS, FQNEAQ. The CDR3 has 13 residues. V shed 6 bases and J shed 1 base, with 7 bases lying between them. CDR3 nucleotide sequence: TGTGCCAGCAGTGGAAAGTCCTACAATGAGCAGTTCTTC. This gives the protein CASSGKSYNEQFF.

The rearrangement joins TRBV6-1 to TRBJ2-5; the D is unclear. V lost 10 bases to trimming and J lost 1 base, with 13 bases between them. Germline loops: CDR1 MNHNS, CDR2 SASEGT. The CDR3 loop spans 13 amino acids. The CDR3 nucleotides are TGTGCCATCAGAAAATTGGGCCAAGAGACCCAGTACTTC. This translates into CAIRKLGQETQYF.

On this clonotype itself: A clone one base away is much larger, so this may be a read error. The chain combines TRBV29-1 with TRBJ1-3; 9 positions match TRBD1. Per the germline V gene, CDR1 is SQVTM and CDR2 is ANQGSEA. The CDR3 sequence is 14 residues long. CDR3 nucleotides: TGCAACGTGGCACAGGGGGCGGGTGGAAACACCATATATTTT. Its protein product is CNVAQGAGGNTIYF.

The chain carries TRBV12-3 or TRBV12-4 and TRBJ2-1; 8 bases fit TRBD2. J lost 7 bases, V lost 2 bases, and 4 bases had no gene match. CDR3 size: 14 residues. CDR3 coding DNA: TGTGCCAGCAGTTTATCAGGCGGGAGGAATGAGCAGTTCTTC. This codes for CASSLSGGRNEQFF.

In its sample, this clonotype was seen many times. Because it lacks the conserved phenylalanine or tryptophan at the end, this CDR3 is likely a read error. V is TRBV7-9 and J is TRBJ1-1; weak D call: TRBD1 (5 bases). V was pared by 6 bases and J by 5 bases, with 16 bases between. Germline V gives CDR1 SEHNR, CDR2 FQNEAQ (reference sequence). The CDR3 sequence is 14 residues long. The CDR3 nucleotides read TGTGCCAGCAGGGTTGGTTATGAGGGGACTGAAGCTTTCCTT. It yields the protein CASRVGYEGTEAFL.

The chain combines TRBV5-4 with TRBJ2-3, with D unresolved. The ends were cut back, 4 bases at V and 5 bases at J, with 11 bases in the middle. This CDR3 contains 13 residues. Germline CDR1 reads SGHNT; CDR2 reads YYREEE (reference sequence). CDR3: CASSPRVRDTQYF. CDR3 DNA: TGTGCCAGCAGCCCCCGCGTCAGAGATACGCAGTATTTT.

In its sample, this clonotype was seen many times. The V and J genes are TRBV29-1 and TRBJ2-7, with a possible D match to TRBD2 (7 bases). Deletions cut 6 bases from V and 1 base from J, with 16 bases between. The CDR3 runs to 14 residues. Germline assignment: CDR1 SQVTM and CDR2 ANQGSEA. The CDR3 nucleotides read TGCAGCGTCGAACGGGGGGCGCCGTCCTACGAGCAGTACTTC. Amino acids: CSVERGAPSYEQYF.

This CDR3 reads CATSDRTGNRDNEQFF. In DNA, the CDR3 is TGTGCCACCAGTGACCGCACGGGAAACAGGGATAATGAGCAGTTCTTC. The chain has TRBV24-1 and TRBJ2-1; tentative D call: TRBD1 (6 bases). Trimming removed 4 bases from V and 7 bases from J, with 19 bases in between. The germline gives CDR1 KGHDR, CDR2 SFDVKD. The CDR3 is 16 amino acids.

Concerning this clonotype itself: This clone may be a read error of a much larger clone one base away. The chain joins TRBV7-9 to TRBJ2-1; D remains ambiguous. CDR3 length: 12 residues. The V end was cut by 1 base, the J end by 8 bases, with 6 bases between. Germline V CDR1 and CDR2: SEHNR, FQNEAQ (reference sequence). The CDR3 nucleotides are TGTGCCAGCAGCTTAGGTAGCCATGAGCAGTTCTTC. Its translation is CASSLGSHEQFF. Looking up the rest from reference TRBV7-9 and TRBJ2-1 gives the full variable domain: DTGVSQNPRHKITKRGQNVTFRCDPISEHNRLYWYRQTLGQGPEFLTYFQNEAQLEKSRLLSDRFSAERPKGSFSTLEIQRTEQGDSAMYLCASSLGSHEQFFGPGTRLTVL.

This clonotype was seen more than once but under ten times. In DNA, the CDR3 is TGTGCCAGCAGTGGATCTGTAAACATTCAGTACTTC. It specifies CASSGSVNIQYF. The genes are TRBV2 and TRBJ2-4; no clear D. Per the germline V gene, CDR1 is SNHLY and CDR2 is FYNNEI. V lost 4 bases and J lost 6, with 7 bases in between. The CDR3 consists of 12 residues.

This clonotype was counted many times. The J gene is TRBJ2-5, the V gene TRBV20-1; perhaps D is TRBD1 or TRBD2 (5 bases each). Per the germline V gene, CDR1 is DFQATT and CDR2 is SNEGSKA (reference sequence). CDR3 size: 15 residues. The V gene lost 4 bases and the J gene lost 0 bases, with 15 bases spanning the gap. In DNA form, the CDR3 reads TGCAGTGCTAATGGCTACCGGGACGACCAAGAGACCCAGTACTTC. Translating gives CSANGYRDDQETQYF.

This clonotype was counted many times. One end of the junction is discordant with germline, which a read error may explain. The rearrangement links TRBV7-3 to TRBJ2-2; 13 nucleotides agree with TRBD2. Germline assignment: CDR1 SGHTA and CDR2 FQGTGA. The CDR3 spans 15 residues. The CDR3 loop reads CASSRTSGSTGELFF. Written as DNA, the CDR3 is TGCGCCAGCAGCCGGACTAGCGGGAGCACCGGGGAGCTGTTTTTT.

This clonotype was observed many times. The V gene is TRBV5-8, the J gene TRBJ1-3, with D possibly TRBD1 on 6 matching bases. Germline V gene data show CDR1 as SGHTS and CDR2 as YDEGEE. V shed 5 bases and J shed 0 bases, with 12 bases lying between them. The CDR3 runs to 15 residues. CDR3 region: CASSRDTDSGNTIYF. Written as DNA, the CDR3 is TGTGCCAGCAGTCGGGACACCGACTCTGGAAACACCATATATTTT.